These 14 T cell receptor beta chains share one sample of origin, sequenced in a study of CD8 T cells in ankylosing spondylitis. TCRdb re-called the 5' RACE reads with MiXCR, one entry per CDR3 protein. The sample shows 250,000 or so distinct CDR3 sequences, about a sixth of them seen only once. The sample taken for sequencing was blood, either unsorted or a sorted T cell fraction (not recorded which). The origin of the receptors is a male donor with ankylosing spondylitis or in good health (not recorded which).

In its sample, this clonotype was seen a few times. This chain connects TRBV14 to TRBJ2-1, with D uncertain. The CDR3 consists of 13 residues. Germline V gene data show CDR1 as SGHDN and CDR2 as FVKESK. Trimming removed 4 bases at V and 10 bases at J, with 14 bases between. The CDR3 sequence is CASSRNSAGEQFF. The CDR3 nucleotides are TGTGCCAGCAGCCGGAACAGCGCCGGGGAGCAGTTCTTC.

The rearrangement links TRBV7-2 to TRBJ2-3; a possible D gene is TRBD1 (6 bases). CDR1 is SGHTA and CDR2 is FQGNSA in the germline V gene. The CDR3 loop spans 15 amino acids. V was trimmed by 3 bases and J by 6 bases, leaving 16 bases between them. CDR3 sequence (DNA): TGTGCCAGCAGCTTCAGGGGAAATTCTCTCGATACGCAGTATTTT. This codes for CASSFRGNSLDTQYF.

The gene calls are TRBV7-9 and TRBJ2-6; the match to TRBD2 covers 7 bases. CDR1 and CDR2 from the germline V gene are SEHNR and FQNEAQ (reference sequence). Trimming took 7 bases from V and 2 from J; bases not matched to a gene: 11. The CDR3 covers 17 residues. The CDR3 sequence: CASNKIRAGAGANVLTF. DNA for the CDR3: TGTGCCAGCAACAAAATACGTGCGGGGGCTGGGGCCAACGTCCTGACTTTC.

The chain employs TRBV7-9 and TRBJ2-3; 9 bases fit TRBD2. Losses at the gene ends were 5 bases for V and 4 bases for J; bases not matched to a gene: 10. The CDR3 is 16 residues long. Per germline, CDR1 SEHNR and CDR2 FQNEAQ (reference sequence). CDR3 in amino acids: CASSLPRAGGSDTQYF. The CDR3 DNA follows: TGTGCCAGCAGCCTGCCTCGAGCGGGAGGATCAGATACGCAGTATTTT.

This clonotype was detected many times. V gene TRBV7-8 combines with J gene TRBJ2-1; TRBD2 is a possible D gene (6 bases). The V end lost 4 bases, the J end lost 5 bases, and 24 bases lay between the germline ends. Germline values: CDR1 SGHVS, CDR2 FQNEAQ. The CDR3 runs to 18 residues. The CDR3 DNA follows: TGTGCCAGCAGCTCCTCCGCGGGGCGGGATTACCCTAACAATGAGCAGTTCTTC. Protein sequence: CASSSSAGRDYPNNEQFF.

The CDR3 DNA reads TGCGCCAGGAGCGGAGCAGGGAGCTCCTACAATGAGCAGTTCTTC. Its protein product is CARSGAGSSYNEQFF. V and J are TRBV5-1 and TRBJ2-1, with D perhaps matching TRBD1 or TRBD2 (5 bases each). CDR3 size: 15 residues. Per germline, CDR1 SGHRS and CDR2 YFSETQ. Trimming left V 8 bases short and J 0 bases short, with 15 bases between. Together with reference TRBV5-1 and TRBJ2-1, the CDR3 gives the full variable domain: KAGVTQTPRYLIKTRGQQVTLSCSPISGHRSVSWYQQTPGQGLQFLFEYFSETQRNKGNFPGRFSGRQFSNSRSEMNVSTLELGDSALYLCARSGAGSSYNEQFFGPGTRLTVL.

Only a few counts were recorded for this clonotype. The V gene is TRBV20-1, the J gene TRBJ1-1; D possibly corresponds to TRBD1 (5 bases). The V gene's germline CDR1 is DFQATT and CDR2 SNEGSKA (reference sequence). The germline V and J ends were trimmed by 0 bases and 3 bases, with 20 bases remaining between them. The CDR3 is 17 residues long. CDR3 in amino acids: CSARDWAPGGPYTEAFF. The CDR3 DNA sequence: TGCAGTGCTAGAGATTGGGCACCCGGGGGACCCTACACTGAAGCTTTCTTT.

This clonotype was observed many times. J is TRBJ2-7 and V is TRBV7-3; TRBD1 agrees at 8 bases. This CDR3 is built from 15 residues. The germline V gene encodes CDR1 SGHTA and CDR2 FQGTGA. J gave up 5 bases and V 3 bases, and 9 bases lay outside the gene matches. This CDR3 reads CASSFSGQASDEQYF. The CDR3 DNA follows: TGTGCCAGCAGCTTTTCGGGACAGGCCTCAGACGAGCAGTACTTC.

DNA for the CDR3: TGTGCCAGCAGCCAAGATGAGCAGGGGGCGTACAATGAGCAGTTCTTC. Its protein is CASSQDEQGAYNEQFF. This sequence joins TRBV4-2 and TRBJ2-1; TRBD1 matches at 8 bases. Unmatched junction bases numbered 5, after V lost 0 bases and J lost 4 bases. Germline assignment: CDR1 LGHNA and CDR2 YNFKEQ. The CDR3 has 16 amino acids.

This clonotype occurred once. The chain joins TRBV5-1 to TRBJ2-5; 9 nucleotides line up with TRBD1. With 3 bases clipped from V and 4 bases from J, the junction kept 7 bases outside the gene matches. The CDR3 sequence is 15 residues long. Germline values: CDR1 SGHRS, CDR2 YFSETQ. Here the CDR3 reads CASSSTGGEGETQYF. Here the CDR3 DNA reads TGCGCCAGCAGCTCGACAGGGGGAGAAGGAGAGACCCAGTACTTC.

This chain uses TRBV29-1 with TRBJ2-7; perhaps TRBD2 as D (5 bases). V was shortened by 5 bases and J by 6 bases, with 11 bases between the two germline ends. Looked up from germline, CDR1 is SQVTM and CDR2 is ANQGSEA. This CDR3 contains 11 residues. CDR3 bases: TGCAGCGTTAAGGGAGTTTCCGAGCAGTACTTC. This encodes CSVKGVSEQYF.

V and J are TRBV20-1 and TRBJ2-7; 10 positions agree with TRBD1. Trimming at V came to 7 bases and at J to 5 bases, leaving 11 bases not matched to a gene. Germline V gene sequence: CDR1 DFQATT, CDR2 SNEGSKA (reference sequence). The CDR3 spans 14 residues. DNA for the CDR3: TGCAGTGTTACAGCCGGGACAGGGGTCAACGAGCAGTACTTC. Translating it yields CSVTAGTGVNEQYF.

This clonotype was observed a handful of times. V is TRBV9 and J is TRBJ2-7; 8 bases are a match to TRBD1. J gave up 7 bases and V 4 bases, and 13 bases lay outside the gene matches. The CDR3 extends over 15 amino acids. Germline CDR1 reads SGDLS; CDR2 reads YYNGEE. CDR3 DNA sequence: TGTGCCAGCAGCCCCCCCGGGACAGGAGAGGAGGAGCAGTACTTC. This codes for CASSPPGTGEEEQYF.

The V gene is TRBV27, the J gene TRBJ2-1; D is possibly TRBD1 (6 bases). The CDR3 extends over 13 amino acids. Trimming cost V 3 bases and J 9 bases, with 12 bases left between them. Germline V lookup: CDR1 MNHEY, CDR2 SMNVEV (reference sequence). CDR3 loop: CASSLQGNFEQFF. The DNA of the CDR3 is TGTGCCAGCAGTTTGCAGGGGAATTTTGAGCAGTTCTTC.